This is a list of T cell receptor beta chains from one sample in a study of graft-versus-host responses after intestinal transplantation. No antigen has been assigned to these receptors. Measured with immunoSEQ multiplex PCR; TCRdb has only the in-frame clones, and not every one. The top ten hold 1% to 1.4% of the sample, which has approximately 85,000 clones, roughly 93% seen once. The source material was unstimulated CD8+ T cells sorted from spleen or lymph node cells, sampled before transplant. These receptors all come from a human donor who was the organ donor for an intestinal transplant. CDR3s include the opening cysteine and the closing phenylalanine or tryptophan. The D gene is left open where the match is weak. Where a row states a size, it is once, few, many or the class of an expanded clone; other rows omit it.

v_gene	j_gene	d_gene	abundance	CDR3nt	CDR3aa
TRBV27	TRBJ2-7	TRBD2	.	TGTGCCAGCAGTTTATCTAGCGGGAGCTCCTACGAGCAGTACTTC	CASSLSSGSSYEQYF
TRBV6-5	TRBJ2-2	.	few	TGTGCCAGCAGGGAGACCGGGGAGCTGTTTTTT	CASRETGELFF
TRBV18	TRBJ2-3	TRBD1	.	TGTGCCAGCTCAAGCGACCAGGGACAGAGCACAGATACGCAGTATTTT	CASSSDQGQSTDTQYF
TRBV4-1	TRBJ2-7	.	.	TGCGCCAGCAGCCAAGAATGGTCCGGGACACAGGGAGACGAGCAGTACTTC	CASSQEWSGTQGDEQYF
TRBV5-4	TRBJ1-2	.	.	TGTGCCAGCAGCCCAGGAGGGAACTCTAACTATGGCTACACCTTC	CASSPGGNSNYGYTF
TRBV10-3	TRBJ1-2	.	.	TGTGCCATCGAAGAGGGATTGGGGTATGGCTACACCTTC	CAIEEGLGYGYTF
TRBV5-4	TRBJ2-1	.	.	TGTGCCAGCAGCCTGGGGGCGGCGGGTAGTGAGCAGTTCTTC	CASSLGAAGSEQFF
TRBV2	TRBJ1-5	.	few	TGTGCCAGCAGTGAGGGCAGGGATCAGCCCCAGCATTTT	CASSEGRDQPQHF
TRBV7-9	TRBJ1-2	.	.	TGTGCCAGCCCGGGTCCTTATGGCTACACCTTC	CASPGPYGYTF
TRBV5-6	TRBJ1-6	.	.	TGTGCCAGCAGCTTGGGTGGGGGGGCTTATAATTCACCCCTCCACTTT	CASSLGGGAYNSPLHF
TRBV5-6	TRBJ2-3	.	.	TGTGCCAGCAGCTTGCCGATTAGCGTCACAGATACGCAGTATTTT	CASSLPISVTDTQYF